The source of this TCR beta chain is a study of naive and memory T cell subsets. Trimming cost V 6 bases and J 0 bases, with 6 bases left between them. CDR3 length: 13 amino acids. Germline lookup yields CDR1 SNHLY and CDR2 FYNNEI. Two oligonucleotides, mixed equimolar, formed the beta constant-region primer covering TRBC1 and TRBC2. The ligated cDNA underwent four PCR rounds using SP2 and nested alpha and beta constant-region primers. TCRdb used MiXCR to reprocess the UMI-ligation and nested PCR reads, holding one entry per CDR3 protein. The data show about 120,000 distinct CDR3 sequences, roughly 36% seen once.

Sequencing was performed on central memory CD4+ T cells from blood. This TCR derives from a human donor in good health. The rearrangement joins TRBV2 to TRBJ1-3; the D is unclear. DNA for the CDR3: TGTGCCAGCAGGAAAAGCTCTGGAAACACCATATATTTT. As protein: CASRKSSGNTIYF.